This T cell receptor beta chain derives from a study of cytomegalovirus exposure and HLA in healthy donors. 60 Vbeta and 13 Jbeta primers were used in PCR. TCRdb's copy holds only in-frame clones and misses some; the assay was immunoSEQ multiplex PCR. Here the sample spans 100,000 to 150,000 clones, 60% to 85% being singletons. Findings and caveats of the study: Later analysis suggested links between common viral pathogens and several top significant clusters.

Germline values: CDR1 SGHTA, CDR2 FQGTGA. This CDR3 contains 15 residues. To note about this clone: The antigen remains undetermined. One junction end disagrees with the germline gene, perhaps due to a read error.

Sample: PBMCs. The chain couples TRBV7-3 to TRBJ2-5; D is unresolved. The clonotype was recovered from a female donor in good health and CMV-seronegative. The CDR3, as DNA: TGTGCCAGCAGCTTAACGACCCAGCCGGAAGAGGCCCAGTACTTC. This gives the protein CASSLTTQPEEAQYF.